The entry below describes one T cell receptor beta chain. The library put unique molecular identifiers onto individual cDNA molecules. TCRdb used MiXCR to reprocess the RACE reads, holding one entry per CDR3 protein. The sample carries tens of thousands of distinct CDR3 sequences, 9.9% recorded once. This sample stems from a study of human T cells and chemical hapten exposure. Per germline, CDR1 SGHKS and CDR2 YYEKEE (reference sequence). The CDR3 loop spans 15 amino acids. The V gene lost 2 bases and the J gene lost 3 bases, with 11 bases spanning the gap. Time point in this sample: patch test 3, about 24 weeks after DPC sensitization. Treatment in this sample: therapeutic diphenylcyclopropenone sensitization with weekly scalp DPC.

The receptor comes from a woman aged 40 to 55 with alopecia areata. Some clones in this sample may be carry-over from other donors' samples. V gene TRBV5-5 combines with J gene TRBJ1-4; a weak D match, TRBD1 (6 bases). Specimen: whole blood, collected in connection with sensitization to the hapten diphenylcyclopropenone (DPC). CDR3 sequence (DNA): TGTGCCAGCAGCTTACAGGGTTCGTCTAATGAAAAACTGTTTTTT. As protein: CASSLQGSSNEKLFF.